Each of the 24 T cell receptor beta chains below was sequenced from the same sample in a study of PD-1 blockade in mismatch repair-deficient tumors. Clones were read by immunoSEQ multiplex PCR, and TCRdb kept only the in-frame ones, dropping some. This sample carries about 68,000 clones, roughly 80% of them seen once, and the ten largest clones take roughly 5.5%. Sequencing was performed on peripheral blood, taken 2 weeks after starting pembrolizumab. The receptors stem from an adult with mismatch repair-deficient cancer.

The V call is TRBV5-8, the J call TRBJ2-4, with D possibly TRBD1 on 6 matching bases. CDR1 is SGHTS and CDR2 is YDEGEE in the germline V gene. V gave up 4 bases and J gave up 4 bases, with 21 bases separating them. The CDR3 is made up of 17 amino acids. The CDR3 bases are TGTGCCAGCAGCCCCTTACCGGGACAAGAATCGAAAAACATTCAGTACTTC. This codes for CASSPLPGQESKNIQYF.

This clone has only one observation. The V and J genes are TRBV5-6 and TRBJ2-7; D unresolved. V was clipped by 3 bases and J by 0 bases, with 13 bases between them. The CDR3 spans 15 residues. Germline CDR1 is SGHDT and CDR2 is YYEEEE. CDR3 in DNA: TGTGCCAGCAGCTCGGACCGCTCGAGCTCCTACGAGCAGTACTTC. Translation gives CASSSDRSSSYEQYF.

The CDR3 DNA reads TGTGCCAGTAGTGCGACAGGGGGCACGAATGAGCAGTTCTTC. Translating it yields CASSATGGTNEQFF. V is TRBV19 and J is TRBJ2-1; 10 bases are shared with TRBD1. The germline V gene has CDR1 LNHDA and CDR2 SQIVND (reference sequence). V shed 5 bases and J 7 bases; nucleotides not matched to a gene: 5. The CDR3 totals 14 residues.

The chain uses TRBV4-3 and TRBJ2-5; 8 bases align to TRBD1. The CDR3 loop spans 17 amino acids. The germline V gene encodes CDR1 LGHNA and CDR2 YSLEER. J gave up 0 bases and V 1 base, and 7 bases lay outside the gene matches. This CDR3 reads CASSQGPGGPHQETQYF. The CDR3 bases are TGCGCCAGCAGCCAAGGGCCAGGGGGCCCCCACCAAGAGACCCAGTACTTC.

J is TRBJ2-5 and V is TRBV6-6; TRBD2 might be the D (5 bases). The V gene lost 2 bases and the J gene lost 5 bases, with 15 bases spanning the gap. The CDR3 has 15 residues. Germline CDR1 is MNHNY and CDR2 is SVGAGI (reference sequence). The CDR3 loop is CASSYEGSVSETQYF. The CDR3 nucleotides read TGTGCCAGCAGTTACGAGGGCTCCGTTTCGGAGACCCAGTACTTC.

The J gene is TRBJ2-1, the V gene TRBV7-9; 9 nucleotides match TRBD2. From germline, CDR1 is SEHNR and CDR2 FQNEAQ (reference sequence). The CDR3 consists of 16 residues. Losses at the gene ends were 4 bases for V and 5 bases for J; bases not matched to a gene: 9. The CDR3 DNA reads TGTGCCAGCAGCTCCCTAAAGCGGGAGGTAGACAATGAGCAGTTCTTC. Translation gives CASSSLKREVDNEQFF.

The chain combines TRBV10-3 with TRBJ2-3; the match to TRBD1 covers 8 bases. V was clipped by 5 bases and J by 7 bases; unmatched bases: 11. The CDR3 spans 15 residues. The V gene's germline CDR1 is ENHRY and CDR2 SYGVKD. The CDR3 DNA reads TGTGCCATCAGTTCAGACAGGGGAGGTGGGAATACGCAGTATTTT. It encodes CAISSDRGGGNTQYF.

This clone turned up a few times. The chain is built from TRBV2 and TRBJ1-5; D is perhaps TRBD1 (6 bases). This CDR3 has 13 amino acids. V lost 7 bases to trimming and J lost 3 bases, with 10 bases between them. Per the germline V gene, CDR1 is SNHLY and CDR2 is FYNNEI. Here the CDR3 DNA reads TGTGCCAGCAACCGACAGGACAATCAGCCCCAGCATTTT. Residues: CASNRQDNQPQHF.

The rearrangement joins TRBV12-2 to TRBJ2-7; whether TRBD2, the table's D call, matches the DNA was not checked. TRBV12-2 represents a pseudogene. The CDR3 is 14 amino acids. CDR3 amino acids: CASRVRWCSYEQYF. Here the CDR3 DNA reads TGTGCAAGTCGCGTTAGATGGTGTTCCTACGAGCAGTACTTC.

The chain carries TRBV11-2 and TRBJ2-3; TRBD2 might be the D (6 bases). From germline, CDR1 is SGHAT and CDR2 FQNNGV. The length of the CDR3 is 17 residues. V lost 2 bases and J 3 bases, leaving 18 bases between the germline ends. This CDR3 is CASSLRKVGRNTDTQYF. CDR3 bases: TGTGCCAGCAGCTTAAGGAAGGTGGGGAGGAATACAGATACGCAGTATTTT.

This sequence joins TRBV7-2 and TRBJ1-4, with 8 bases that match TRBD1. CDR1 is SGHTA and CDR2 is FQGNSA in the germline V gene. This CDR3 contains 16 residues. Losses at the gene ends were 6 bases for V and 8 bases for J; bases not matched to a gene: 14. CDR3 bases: TGTGCCAGCAGTCGTCGGACAGGGCAGGCAAAAGAAAAACTGTTTTTT. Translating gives CASSRRTGQAKEKLFF.

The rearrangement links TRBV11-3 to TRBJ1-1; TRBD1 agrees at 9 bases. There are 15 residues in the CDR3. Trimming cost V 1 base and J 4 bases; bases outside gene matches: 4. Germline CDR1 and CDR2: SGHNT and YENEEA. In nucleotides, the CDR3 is TGTGCCAGCAGCTTAGTGGGACAGGGTGGCACTGAAGCTTTCTTT. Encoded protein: CASSLVGQGGTEAFF.

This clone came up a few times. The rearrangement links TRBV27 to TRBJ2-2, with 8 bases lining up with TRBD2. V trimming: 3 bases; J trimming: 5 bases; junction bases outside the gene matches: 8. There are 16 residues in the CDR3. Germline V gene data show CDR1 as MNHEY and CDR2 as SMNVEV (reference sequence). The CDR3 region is CASSLRSGSLTGELFF. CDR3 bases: TGTGCCAGCAGTTTGAGAAGCGGGAGTTTAACCGGGGAGCTGTTTTTT.

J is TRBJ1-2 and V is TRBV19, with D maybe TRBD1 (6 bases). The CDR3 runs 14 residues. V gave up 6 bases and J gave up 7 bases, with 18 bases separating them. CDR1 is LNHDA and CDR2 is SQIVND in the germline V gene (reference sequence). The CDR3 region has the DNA TGTGCCAGTAGAGACCCGGGACATCGAAGTGGCTACACCTTC. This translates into CASRDPGHRSGYTF.

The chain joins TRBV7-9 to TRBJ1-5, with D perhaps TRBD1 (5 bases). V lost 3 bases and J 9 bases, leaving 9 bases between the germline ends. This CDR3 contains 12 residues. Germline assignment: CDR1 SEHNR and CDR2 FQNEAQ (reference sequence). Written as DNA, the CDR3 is TGTGCCAGCAGCTTGCCAGGGCGGCCCCAGCATTTT. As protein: CASSLPGRPQHF.

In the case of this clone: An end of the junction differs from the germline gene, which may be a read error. The CDR3 reads CASSSGGYKSF. CDR3 DNA: TGTGCCAGCAGTTCGGGGGGTTATAAGTCCTTC. V usage is TRBV27 and J usage is TRBJ1-2, with D maybe TRBD1 (5 bases). CDR1 and CDR2 from the germline V gene are MNHEY and SMNVEV (reference sequence). The CDR3 has 11 amino acids.

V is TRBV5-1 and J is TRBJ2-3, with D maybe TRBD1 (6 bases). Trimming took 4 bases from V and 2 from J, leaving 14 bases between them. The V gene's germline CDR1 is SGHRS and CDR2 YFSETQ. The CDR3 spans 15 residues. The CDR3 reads CASSTDRLNTDTQYF. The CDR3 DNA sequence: TGCGCCAGCAGCACCGACAGGTTAAACACAGATACGCAGTATTTT.

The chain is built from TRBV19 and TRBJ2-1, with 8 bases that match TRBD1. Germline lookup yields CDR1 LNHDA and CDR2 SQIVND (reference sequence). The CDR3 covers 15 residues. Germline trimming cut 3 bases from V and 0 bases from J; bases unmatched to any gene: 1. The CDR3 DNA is TGTGCCAGTAGTATCGGGACAGGCTCCTACAATGAGCAGTTCTTC. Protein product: CASSIGTGSYNEQFF.

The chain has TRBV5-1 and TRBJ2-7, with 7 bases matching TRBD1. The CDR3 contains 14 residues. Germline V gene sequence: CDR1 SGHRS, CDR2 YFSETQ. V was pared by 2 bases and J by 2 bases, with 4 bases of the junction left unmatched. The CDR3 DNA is TGCGCCAGCAGCTTACAGGGGATCACCTACGAGCAGTACTTC. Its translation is CASSLQGITYEQYF. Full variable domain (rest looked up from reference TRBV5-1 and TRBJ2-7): KAGVTQTPRYLIKTRGQQVTLSCSPISGHRSVSWYQQTPGQGLQFLFEYFSETQRNKGNFPGRFSGRQFSNSRSEMNVSTLELGDSALYLCASSLQGITYEQYFGPGTRLTVT.

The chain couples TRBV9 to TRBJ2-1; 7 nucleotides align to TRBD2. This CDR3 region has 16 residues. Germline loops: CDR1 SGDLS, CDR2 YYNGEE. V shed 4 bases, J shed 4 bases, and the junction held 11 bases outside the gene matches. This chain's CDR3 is CASSLRASGGYNEQFF. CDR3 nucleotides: TGTGCCAGCAGCCTGCGGGCTAGCGGAGGGTACAATGAGCAGTTCTTC.

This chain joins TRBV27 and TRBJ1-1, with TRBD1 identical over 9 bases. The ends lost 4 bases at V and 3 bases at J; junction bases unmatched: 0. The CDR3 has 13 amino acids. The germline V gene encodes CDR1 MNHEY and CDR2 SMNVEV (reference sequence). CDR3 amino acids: CASSWDRDTEAFF. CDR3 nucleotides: TGTGCCAGCAGTTGGGACAGGGACACTGAAGCTTTCTTT.

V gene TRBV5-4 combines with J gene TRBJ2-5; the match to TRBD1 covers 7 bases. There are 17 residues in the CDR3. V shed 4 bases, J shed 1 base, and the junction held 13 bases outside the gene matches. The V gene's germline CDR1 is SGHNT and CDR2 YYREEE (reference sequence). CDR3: CASSPKEPTGTQETQYF. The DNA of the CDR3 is TGTGCCAGCAGCCCCAAGGAACCGACAGGGACCCAAGAGACCCAGTACTTC.

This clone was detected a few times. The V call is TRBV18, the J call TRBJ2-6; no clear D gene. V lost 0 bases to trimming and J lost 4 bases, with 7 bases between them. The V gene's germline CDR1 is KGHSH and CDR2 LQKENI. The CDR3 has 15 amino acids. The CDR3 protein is CASSPPTAGANVLTF. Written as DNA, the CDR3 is TGTGCCAGCTCACCACCCACAGCGGGGGCCAACGTCCTGACTTTC.

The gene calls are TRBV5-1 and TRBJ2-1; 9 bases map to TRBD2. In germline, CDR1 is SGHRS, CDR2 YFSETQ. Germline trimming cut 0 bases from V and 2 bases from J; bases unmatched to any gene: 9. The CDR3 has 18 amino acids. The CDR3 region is CASSLVPSAGGPYNEQFF. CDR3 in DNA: TGCGCCAGCAGCTTGGTTCCCTCGGCGGGAGGGCCCTACAATGAGCAGTTCTTC.